This TCR beta chain was captured by sequencing in a study of OX40 agonist ivuxolimab in advanced cancers. The table came from immunoSEQ multiplex PCR; TCRdb's copy has only in-frame clones and leaves some out. This table has under 75,000 clones, 85% to 90% appearing once. Study-level findings and limits: At 0.1 to 3.0 mg/kg and by week 6, clonal expansion occurred in CD4+ and CD8+ blood T cells.

A remark on this clone: Its antigen is still unknown.

The CDR3 is made up of 13 amino acids. Trimming stripped 4 bases from V and 4 bases from J, with 5 bases between. Germline-derived CDR1 and CDR2 are SGHTA and FQGNSA. Sequenced material: CD4+ or CD8+ T cells sorted from blood, taken in a trial of the OX40 agonist ivuxolimab. J is TRBJ1-6 and V is TRBV7-2, with D unclear. This TCR came from an adult with an advanced solid tumor such as melanoma, head and neck, liver or kidney cancer. The CDR3 region has the DNA TGTGCCAGCAGCTCCTCTTATAATTCACCCCTCCACTTT. It is translated as CASSSSYNSPLHF.